The T cell receptor beta chain described here comes from a study of T cell repertoires in cytomegalovirus infection. Study information: CMV epitopes that were recently identified and HLA-C-restricted were used alongside well-studied HLA-B-restricted ones. Both CMV infection and a matching HLA type were indicated by public TCR beta signatures.

Germline lookup yields CDR1 SGHTA and CDR2 FQGNSA. The V gene lost 5 bases and the J gene lost 0 bases, with 11 bases spanning the gap. This CDR3 has 15 residues. TCRdb called the reads again in MiXCR, with one record for every CDR3 protein. The sample holds approximately 350,000 distinct CDR3 sequences, roughly 34% seen once. This clonotype was picked up many times. The target antigen is unknown. Study-wide points: Accumulated public TCR beta family frequency recognized individuals carrying CMV together with the relevant HLA. Dominating the ex vivo response were HLA-C-restricted CMV-specific TCR beta clonotypes.

Sample: cultured PBMCs, taken from culture after CMV antigen stimulation. The receptor was isolated from a human donor in good health (CMV status not recorded). Some clones in this sample may be carry-over from other donors' samples. The chain employs TRBV7-2 and TRBJ1-3; D remains ambiguous. CDR3 in amino acids: CASSQLQSSGNTIYF. CDR3 bases: TGTGCCAGCAGCCAATTACAGAGCTCTGGAAACACCATATATTTT. Supplemented by reference TRBV7-2 and TRBJ1-3, the full variable domain reads GAGVSQSPSNKVTEKGKDVELRCDPISGHTALYWYRQSLGQGLEFLIYFQGNSAPDKSGLPSDRFSAERTGGSVSTLTIQRTQQEDSAVYLCASSQLQSSGNTIYFGEGSWLTVV.